This T cell receptor beta chain stems from a study of blood T cell repertoires in COVID-19. The CDR3 has 18 residues. Under the authors' procedure: Reference gene primer amplification in the assay estimated nucleated cell counts. The repertoire was sequenced with immunoSEQ multiplex PCR; TCRdb's copy has only in-frame clones and lacks some. V, J and clone size derive from that table, while D and trimming were established from the DNA sequence. The sample holds hundreds of thousands of clones, 70% to 90% seen once. This TCR was recovered from a man aged 25-45 years who had recovered from COVID-19. The chain carries TRBV21-1 and TRBJ1-5; TRBD1 reflects the table's D call only, with no check against the DNA. TRBV21-1 is given as a pseudogene. The sample taken for sequencing was PBMCs or T cells enriched from blood (not recorded which). CDR3 sequence (DNA): TGTGCCAGCAGCAAAGACGCTACAGGGGTCAATAGCAATCAGCCCCAGCATTTT. It encodes CASSKDATGVNSNQPQHF.